The source of this TCR beta chain is a study of cytomegalovirus exposure and HLA in healthy donors (dated by TCRdb to about 2017). Background for the entire study: In an earlier analysis of 587 of the donors, 276 Gb of sequence data and 100 million or so unique TCR beta sequences from about 180 million T cells were reported. An early release that covered fewer than 750 HLA-typed donors contained about 290 gigabases of sequencing data and about 84 million unique TCR sequences. The genetic ancestry cluster associated with self-reported Caucasian donors included about 84% of the roughly 360 genotyped donors. The aim of the study was to test whether cataloging public T cell receptors could identify signatures of past pathogen exposure. The T cell repertoires of 666 subjects were profiled by immunosequencing and related to cytomegalovirus serostatus. Along with the approximately 600-subject first cohort, a separate validation cohort of over a hundred different subjects was used. The study combined high-throughput TCR immunosequencing, statistical association of individual TCRs with disease status, and machine learning to predict cytomegalovirus infection status. A later analysis re-examined previously published TCR beta repertoires from 500 to 700 donors and added high-resolution HLA genotyping to investigate patterns of TCR occurrence. The later analysis used no new phenotypic data to find candidate immune exposures, relying instead on TCR beta sequences and their occurrence across donors. An earlier analysis of some 500 of the donors used high-throughput TCR beta sequencing to judge whether each TCR beta V gene segment behaved as functional or pseudogenic. Donor age, sex, ethnicity and CMV serostatus were compiled alongside the repertoire data. A later genetic analysis used genome-wide SNP genotypes for about 65% of the 666 donors, treating that subset as a discovery cohort. Every repertoire in the discovery cohort had been generated on one and the same sequencing platform. HLA typing included class I and class II loci at four-digit resolution. The number of typed donors differed by locus: about 629-640 for A, B, C, DRB1 and DQB1; 500 to 550 for DQA1; approximately 600 for DPA1; and some 430 for DPB1. Because of strong linkage in the cohort, five DR-DQ haplotypes were treated as single units for association and clustering. On average, around 230,000 unique TCR beta nucleotide sequences were sequenced per donor among 350 to 400 genotyped donors of the cohort, with 15% to 20% of those sequences being non-productive.

Overall study results and their limits: An earlier analysis of 587 of the donors showed that most TCR beta V segments appeared in productive rearrangements either about 90% or about 30% of the time, which broadly matched IMGT annotations. HLA typing was unavailable for some donors at each locus, so association tests used only the typed subset. In the study, about 150 TCR beta chains were listed as associated with cytomegalovirus. CMV serostatus was the only immune exposure information available for the cohort. A few of the identified cytomegalovirus-associated TCR beta chains were confirmed in vitro to be specific for cytomegalovirus antigens. The classifier was reported to diagnose cytomegalovirus status with high specificity and sensitivity in both the original and validation cohorts. A later analysis associated 15,000 or so TCR beta sequences with specific HLA alleles at a false discovery rate of 0.05. Correlated functional status among segregating V segments might reflect linkage disequilibrium, but an unknown experimental factor could not be ruled out. In a later analysis, the rate of TCR association differed among HLA loci, with DRB1 alleles having the most associated TCRs and HLA-C alleles having the fewest. This cohort had only TCR beta chains sequenced, and the lack of alpha or paired-chain data limited which features could be detected. According to a later genetic analysis, donors in an Asian-associated ancestry cluster had fewer N-insertions in productive TCRs than the approximately 670-donor mean. The authors suggested that the approach could potentially be generalized to other disease states and immunological phenotypes. A later analysis reported that several top co-occurrence clusters appeared linked to parvovirus B19, influenza, CMV and Epstein-Barr virus. The presence/absence analyses assumed that sequencing depth was roughly uniform across donors, and that assumption may not be true. A cluster of highly shared sequence variants was judged likely to represent a technical artifact of the sequencing pipeline. An association between a missense DCLRE1C variant and V-gene and J-gene trimming of TCR beta chains was found in a later genetic analysis and replicated in an independent cohort. When HLA alleles, especially DR and DQ, strongly co-occurred, attributing TCR associations to individual alleles was difficult. The earlier analysis of approximately 540 of the donors excluded 15 to 20 rarely observed V segments, including chromosome 9 orphons, because counts were too low. A further reported finding was that TCR beta sequences accurately predicted the HLA-A and HLA-B alleles for most subjects in the first cohort. In a later analysis, HLA-associated TCR beta chains were found to be more clonally expanded and to have lower generation probabilities than equally common non-associated chains. A later analysis found that most CMV-associated TCR beta chains appeared HLA-restricted, with HLA associations seemingly driven largely by CMV exposure. Most TCR sequences were observed very rarely across donors, whereas some public TCRs were present in many individuals.

Note on this clone: Its antigen remains undetermined. No base qualities exist here, and no much larger clone lies one base off it.

In total, roughly 670 healthy bone marrow donors made up the cohort. At the time of sampling, all cohort members were nominally healthy, though unrecorded immune exposures were likely present. The donor tested CMV seronegative and was one of the 352 seronegative cohort members. A peripheral blood sample was collected from each donor, and TCR beta sequencing was performed on peripheral blood mononuclear cells. Genomic DNA extraction from the blood cell samples was performed with the Qiagen DNeasy Blood Extraction Kit. The library was generated by the immunoSEQ multiplex PCR assay. For the multiplex PCR, a mixture combining 60 forward primers for TCR Vbeta segments and 13 reverse primers for TCR Jbeta segments was used. A multiplex PCR assay on genomic DNA amplified the CDR3 region of rearranged TCR beta genes. On the Illumina HiSeq System, the amplified TCR beta libraries were sequenced as 87-base-pair reads. The paper's data handling went like this. A later analysis counted tens of millions of unique TCR beta chains across the 500 to 850 repertoires, and roughly 11 million of these chains were shared by at least two donors. Raw reads were error-corrected and collapsed into unique sequences by a nearest-neighbor algorithm in which closely related sequences were merged to remove PCR and sequencing errors. CDR3 sequences were aligned to IMGT reference sequences to assign V, D and J gene segments. Each retained sequence needed at least a six-nucleotide match to both a V gene segment and a J gene segment. A rearrangement was called productive if the CDR3 had no stop codons and remained in frame with V and J, and every other rearrangement was called non-productive. Following IMGT convention, CDR3 was defined as the stretch from the second conserved V-encoded cysteine up to the conserved J-encoded phenylalanine. The earlier analysis of about 500 of the donors excluded sequences that lacked an unambiguous match to a single V gene segment. In an earlier analysis of 587 of the donors, V segments were called functional above 56.7% productive rearrangements and were called segregating when the between-donor standard deviation exceeded 5%. A statistical classification framework was developed to diagnose cytomegalovirus status using the catalog of TCR beta chain sequences. In a later analysis, TCR nucleotide sequences were compared against IMGT/GENE-DB human TR gene sequences so that V and J genes could be assigned. In a later analysis, CDR3 sequences and most-parsimonious VDJ recombination scenarios were assigned using the TCRdist pipeline. In a later analysis, each TCR beta chain was defined by its CDR3 amino acid sequence together with its V-gene family, and reads without a unique V-gene family were excluded. To address suspected cross-contamination and a sequencing artifact, a later analysis removed some 620 highly shared, low-generation-probability nucleotide sequences. In a later analysis, a clonal expansion index was calculated for each public chain from normalized within-repertoire ranks of inferred template counts. A later analysis computed generation probabilities with a VDJ recombination model fitted to out-of-frame rearrangements, and checked the results against IGoR. A later analysis scored TCR-TCR, TCR-HLA and TCR-CMV co-occurrence with hypergeometric tests, applying a repertoire-size bias correction to TCR pairs. To estimate false discovery rates, a later analysis permuted the HLA or CMV assignments 20 times. A later analysis grouped co-occurring TCRs with DBSCAN, adding TCRdist sequence similarity when clustering within HLA-allele-positive subsets. Repertoires with fewer than 30,000 or more than 120,000 public chains, plus five repertoires with anomalous nucleotide sharing, were excluded from co-occurrence clustering. TCRdb carries this immuneACCESS record with in-frame sequences only. Its versions omit some clonotypes, under half of them owing to an unresolved V gene in the studies checked, with the rest unexplained. The V and J calls and clone size come from that table; D and trimming were worked out from the DNA. Here the sample has about 110,000 clones; approximately 84% occur a single time. The ten largest clones capture about 1.7% of the sample.

The TCR originated in a man in his forties in good health and CMV-seronegative. The sample was PBMCs.

The CDR3 protein sequence reads: CASSPVDRGVDEQFF. Here is the DNA: TGTGCCAGCTCACCCGTGGACAGGGGAGTCGATGAGCAGTTCTTC. The chain joins TRBV18 to TRBJ2-1; 9 nucleotides in the junction match TRBD1. The CDR3 goes from the cysteine to the phenylalanine over 15 residues. Only CDR3 DNA is held: 45 bases, read in frame from base 1. The junction shows trimming of 3 bases on V and 8 bases on J, and the gene matches do not reach 8 bases of it. Based on the germline V gene, the CDR1 and CDR2 sequences are KGHSH and LQKENI. Full variable domain (CDR3 extended with the reference TRBV18 and TRBJ2-1 proteins): NAGVMQNPRHLVRRRGQEARLRCSPMKGHSHVYWYRQLPEEGLKFMVYLQKENIIDESGMPKERFSAEFPKEGPSILRIQQVVRGDSAAYFCASSPVDRGVDEQFFGPGTRLTVL.